The 29 T cell receptor beta chains given below trace back to one sample, sequenced in a study of cytomegalovirus exposure and HLA in healthy donors. Profiling relied on immunoSEQ multiplex PCR, and the TCRdb table lists in-frame clones only, not all of them. The profile covers 150,000 to 200,000 clones, with 86% appearing a single time and about 1.5% taken by the ten largest. Sequencing was done on a sample of PBMCs. The source is a woman under 30 in good health and CMV-seronegative.

This chain joins TRBV7-8 and TRBJ2-7; D ambiguous. The CDR3 is made up of 12 amino acids. V was shortened by 5 bases and J by 3 bases, with 8 bases between the two germline ends. Germline CDR1 reads SGHVS; CDR2 reads FQNEAQ. The CDR3 DNA sequence: TGTGCCAGCAGCCTTGAGTACTACGAGCAGTACTTC. Translated: CASSLEYYEQYF.

This clone was observed a handful of times. The chain combines TRBV9 with TRBJ2-5; possible D gene TRBD2, 6 bases. CDR3 length: 15 amino acids. Germline CDR1 SGDLS, CDR2 YYNGEE. Trimming took 0 bases from V and 5 from J, leaving 14 bases between them. The chain's CDR3 is CASSVAGVIGETQYF. The CDR3 DNA reads as TGTGCCAGCAGCGTAGCGGGGGTGATAGGGGAGACCCAGTACTTC.

V is TRBV5-8 and J is TRBJ2-7, with D possibly being TRBD1 (5 bases). V lost 4 bases and J 2 bases, leaving 16 bases between the germline ends. The CDR3 has 15 residues. Germline V lookup: CDR1 SGHTS, CDR2 YDEGEE. The DNA of the CDR3 is TGTGCCAGCAGCAAAGCAGGGATCTCTACCTACGAGCAGTACTTC. Translation: CASSKAGISTYEQYF. The variable domain in full, with the rest retrieved from reference TRBV5-8 and TRBJ2-7, is EAGVTQSPTHLIKTRGQQATLRCSPISGHTSVYWYQQALGLGLQFLLWYDEGEERNRGNFPPRFSGRQFPNYSSELNVNALELEDSALYLCASSKAGISTYEQYFGPGTRLTVT.

This chain links TRBV27 with TRBJ1-1; D is possibly TRBD1 (5 bases). V was trimmed by 5 bases and J by 0 bases, leaving 19 bases between them. The CDR3 extends over 17 amino acids. Germline CDR1 reads MNHEY; CDR2 reads SMNVEV (reference sequence). CDR3 in DNA: TGTGCCAGCAGTAATTATATTCGGGGGGGAATGAACACTGAAGCTTTCTTT. It specifies CASSNYIRGGMNTEAFF.

This clone appeared a single time. The CDR3 here is CATGRQGFNYGYTF. CDR3 in DNA: TGTGCCACCGGGCGACAGGGGTTTAACTATGGCTACACCTTC. The rearrangement links TRBV6-5 to TRBJ1-2; 8 bases are shared with TRBD1. CDR1 is MNHEY, CDR2 SVGAGI, per germline. The CDR3 sequence is 14 residues long. Trimming at V came to 10 bases and at J to 1 base, leaving 8 bases not matched to a gene.

The chain links TRBV27 to TRBJ1-3, with TRBD1 matching 8 bases. Germline-derived CDR1 and CDR2 are MNHEY and SMNVEV (reference sequence). Trimming at V came to 6 bases and at J to 8 bases, leaving 30 bases not matched to a gene. There are 21 residues in the CDR3. For the CDR3, the DNA is TGTGCCAGCAGCTCCCCCTACCCTCCCCGGAGACGGACAGGGACAAGGGACACCATATATTTT. Protein sequence: CASSSPYPPRRRTGTRDTIYF.

This chain links TRBV7-2 with TRBJ2-3, with 9 bases aligning to TRBD2. CDR1 and CDR2 from the germline V gene are SGHTA and FQGNSA. V gave up 5 bases and J gave up 1 base; unmatched junction bases: 4. The CDR3 runs to 15 residues. This CDR3 is CASSARLAGTDTQYF. The CDR3 nucleotides are TGTGCCAGCAGCGCCAGACTAGCGGGCACAGATACGCAGTATTTT.

V is TRBV5-1 and J is TRBJ2-3; TRBD2 matches at 10 bases. The J segment lost 5 bases and the V segment lost 0 bases, leaving 0 bases of the junction unmatched. Germline lookup yields CDR1 SGHRS and CDR2 YFSETQ. The CDR3 has 14 amino acids. The CDR3 sequence: CASSLVAGGDTQYF. DNA of the CDR3: TGCGCCAGCAGCTTGGTAGCGGGAGGAGATACGCAGTATTTT.

The chain has TRBV4-1 and TRBJ2-5; tentatively, D is TRBD2 (5 bases). V lost 5 bases and J lost 4, with 20 bases in between. Germline CDR1 reads MGHRA; CDR2 reads YSYEKL. The CDR3 totals 16 residues. CDR3 loop: CASSEHSEGSGETQYF. The CDR3 DNA reads as TGCGCCAGCAGCGAACATAGCGAGGGTAGTGGAGAGACCCAGTACTTC.

The chain employs TRBV4-2 and TRBJ2-5, with D tentatively TRBD1 (6 bases). V gave up 0 bases and J gave up 0 bases, with 14 bases separating them. In germline, CDR1 is LGHNA, CDR2 YNFKEQ. This CDR3 has 17 residues. The CDR3 region is CASSQDGARDNQETQYF. CDR3 sequence (DNA): TGTGCCAGCAGCCAAGATGGGGCCCGGGACAACCAAGAGACCCAGTACTTC.

The chain uses TRBV9 and TRBJ1-1; perhaps TRBD1 as D (6 bases). V shed 0 bases and J shed 5 bases, with 14 bases lying between them. Germline V gene data show CDR1 as SGDLS and CDR2 as YYNGEE. This CDR3 has 15 residues. CDR3 sequence (DNA): TGTGCCAGCAGCGTAGCCCTCAGGGGCTATACTGAAGCTTTCTTT. Residues: CASSVALRGYTEAFF.

The chain is built from TRBV7-8 and TRBJ2-5; maybe TRBD2 (5 bases). Germline-derived CDR1 and CDR2 are SGHVS and FQNEAQ. The ends were cut back, 8 bases at V and 3 bases at J, with 13 bases in the middle. This CDR3 region has 13 residues. The CDR3 protein is CASLDSGKETQYF. The CDR3 nucleotides are TGTGCCAGCCTGGACTCGGGGAAAGAGACCCAGTACTTC. The full variable domain, rest sourced from reference TRBV7-8 and TRBJ2-5, is GAGVSQSPRYKVAKRGQDVALRCDPISGHVSLFWYQQALGQGPEFLTYFQNEAQLDKSGLPSDRFFAERPEGSVSTLKIQRTQQEDSAVYLCASLDSGKETQYFGPGTRLLVL.

With regard to this clone: Additional DNA sequences in this sample encode the identical CDR3. The chain couples TRBV5-4 to TRBJ1-1; 10 bases fit TRBD1. Trimming cost V 2 bases and J 7 bases; bases outside gene matches: 8. The CDR3 covers 15 residues. Germline V gene data show CDR1 as SGHNT and CDR2 as YYREEE (reference sequence). The CDR3 reads CASSFGDRGPGEAFF. The DNA for the CDR3 is TGTGCCAGCAGCTTTGGGGACAGGGGCCCAGGTGAAGCTTTCTTT.

CDR3 amino acids: CASSPGSGSYEQYF. The CDR3 coding sequence is TGCGCCAGCAGCCCAGGAAGTGGGAGCTACGAGCAGTACTTC. The chain carries TRBV5-1 and TRBJ2-7; D possibly corresponds to TRBD2 (5 bases). The CDR3 has 14 amino acids. V lost 4 bases and J 3 bases, leaving 14 bases between the germline ends. Germline loops: CDR1 SGHRS, CDR2 YFSETQ.

This rearrangement joins TRBV6-4 to TRBJ1-6, with unresolved D. Germline V lookup: CDR1 MRHNA, CDR2 SNTAGT. This CDR3 is 15 amino acids long. The germline V and J ends were trimmed by 3 bases and 8 bases, with 14 bases remaining between them. This chain's CDR3 is CASSEDSLRDSPLHF. The DNA for the CDR3 is TGTGCCAGCAGTGAGGACTCCCTTAGGGATTCACCCCTCCACTTT.

This chain joins TRBV16 and TRBJ2-6; 11 bases agree with TRBD2. V shed 2 bases and J 3 bases; nucleotides not matched to a gene: 12. The germline CDR1 and CDR2 sequences are KGHSY and FQNENV. This CDR3 has 20 amino acids. The CDR3 reads CASSQSIVAGGPSGANVLTF. The CDR3 bases are TGTGCCAGCAGCCAAAGCATAGTAGCGGGAGGGCCGAGTGGGGCCAACGTCCTGACTTTC.

This clone has a handful of counts. V usage is TRBV27 and J usage is TRBJ2-3; 8 nucleotides agree with TRBD2. The CDR3 has 16 amino acids. The germline V gene encodes CDR1 MNHEY and CDR2 SMNVEV (reference sequence). V trimming: 2 bases; J trimming: 7 bases; junction bases outside the gene matches: 11. CDR3 amino acids: CASSLRAGAGEYTQYF. The CDR3 bases are TGTGCCAGCAGTTTACGGGCGGGAGCGGGAGAGTATACGCAGTATTTT.

V is TRBV25-1 and J is TRBJ1-4; a possible D gene is TRBD1 (6 bases). Looked up from germline, CDR1 is MGHDK and CDR2 is SYGVNS. The CDR3 sequence is 14 residues long. V was clipped by 5 bases and J by 5 bases, with 12 bases between them. The CDR3 protein is CASSLTGPNEKLFF. The CDR3 DNA reads TGTGCCAGCAGTTTGACAGGCCCAAATGAAAAACTGTTTTTT.

The chain couples TRBV14 to TRBJ1-2; maybe TRBD1 (6 bases). Looked up from germline, CDR1 is SGHDN and CDR2 is FVKESK. The CDR3 contains 16 residues. Trimming shortened V by 0 bases and J by 0 bases, and 11 bases separated the two germline ends. The CDR3 DNA is TGTGCCAGCAGCCAAGATGACAGGCCGACTAACTATGGCTACACCTTC. Protein: CASSQDDRPTNYGYTF.

The rearrangement uses TRBV18 and TRBJ2-1, with D perhaps matching TRBD2 (5 bases). This CDR3 comprises 15 residues. Per germline, CDR1 KGHSH and CDR2 LQKENI. V was pared by 3 bases and J by 0 bases, with 9 bases between. Here the CDR3 reads CASSPMAGSYNEQFF. In DNA, the CDR3 is TGTGCCAGCTCACCGATGGCGGGCTCCTACAATGAGCAGTTCTTC.

The chain combines TRBV5-1 with TRBJ1-5; 7 bases are shared with TRBD1. The V and J ends lost 1 base and 7 bases, in that order; junction bases with no gene match: 2. CDR3 length: 13 amino acids. Germline CDR1 reads SGHRS; CDR2 reads YFSETQ. This chain's CDR3 is CASSLTGEQPQHF. The CDR3 DNA reads TGCGCCAGCAGCTTGACAGGGGAACAGCCCCAGCATTTT.

The chain employs TRBV5-5 and TRBJ2-7; 8 nucleotides line up with TRBD2. The CDR3 covers 16 residues. V trimming: 4 bases; J trimming: 1 base; junction bases outside the gene matches: 10. Germline V gives CDR1 SGHKS, CDR2 YYEKEE (reference sequence). Here the CDR3 reads CASSPGLDPRSYEQYF. CDR3 bases: TGTGCCAGCAGCCCGGGACTAGACCCTCGTTCCTACGAGCAGTACTTC.

The CDR3 nucleotides read TGTGCCAGTAGTATCCCTCAGCGCAGCCCGGCCACCGGGGAGCTGTTTTTT. Translating it yields CASSIPQRSPATGELFF. This rearrangement joins TRBV19 to TRBJ2-2, with unresolved D. The CDR3 has 17 amino acids. Trimming took off 3 bases at V and 4 bases at J, with 18 bases between the two ends. CDR1 LNHDA and CDR2 SQIVND come from the germline V gene (reference sequence).

This clone was found once. The same CDR3 also results from other DNA sequences found in this sample. The V call is TRBV27, the J call TRBJ1-1; no clear D. This CDR3 comprises 13 residues. Trimming took off 0 bases at V and 1 base at J, with 3 bases between the two ends. Germline loops: CDR1 MNHEY, CDR2 SMNVEV (reference sequence). CDR3 DNA sequence: TGTGCCAGCAGTTTATCTAGGAACACTGAAGCTTTCTTT. As protein: CASSLSRNTEAFF.

The gene calls are TRBV7-2 and TRBJ2-7; weak D call: TRBD2 (6 bases). V lost 2 bases and J lost 1, with 21 bases in between. The CDR3 is 18 residues long. CDR1 is SGHTA and CDR2 is FQGNSA in the germline V gene. The CDR3 is CASSLNGRDSAISYEQYF. The CDR3 DNA reads TGTGCCAGCAGCTTAAACGGGAGAGATTCCGCAATTTCCTACGAGCAGTACTTC.

The chain is built from TRBV11-2 and TRBJ1-2; perhaps TRBD1 as D (6 bases). The CDR3 length is 16 residues. Trimming took off 7 bases at V and 1 base at J, with 19 bases between the two ends. Germline CDR1 reads SGHAT; CDR2 reads FQNNGV. CDR3 in amino acids: CASTLVGRTDNYGYTF. The CDR3 nucleotides are TGTGCCAGCACCTTGGTAGGACGGACAGATAACTATGGCTACACCTTC.

The table lists this clone with a count of one. The rearrangement links TRBV7-9 to TRBJ2-5; D possibly corresponds to TRBD1 (5 bases). Germline CDR1 reads SEHNR; CDR2 reads FQNEAQ (reference sequence). Trimming left V 0 bases short and J 4 bases short, with 15 bases between. This CDR3 region has 16 residues. The CDR3 here is CASSLASGRVTETQYF. The CDR3 nucleotides are TGTGCCAGCAGCTTAGCCTCGGGCAGGGTAACAGAGACCCAGTACTTC.

The chain's CDR3 is CATSRGDITYEQYF. CDR3 DNA: TGTGCCACCAGCAGAGGGGACATCACCTACGAGCAGTACTTC. The chain couples TRBV15 to TRBJ2-7; possible D gene TRBD1, 6 bases. With 1 base removed from V and 2 bases from J, the gap between germline ends came to 9 bases. CDR1 and CDR2 (germline): LNHNV, YYDKDF (reference sequence). CDR3 length: 14 amino acids.

The chain uses TRBV5-1 and TRBJ2-7; TRBD1 agrees at 9 bases. The CDR3 totals 14 residues. V lost 6 bases and J lost 4; bases outside the gene matches: 8. From germline, CDR1 is SGHRS and CDR2 YFSETQ. In nucleotides, the CDR3 is TGCGCCAGCAAAGCCGGGACAGGGCTTTACGAGCAGTACTTC. This codes for CASKAGTGLYEQYF. Filled out from reference TRBV5-1 and TRBJ2-7, the complete variable domain reads KAGVTQTPRYLIKTRGQQVTLSCSPISGHRSVSWYQQTPGQGLQFLFEYFSETQRNKGNFPGRFSGRQFSNSRSEMNVSTLELGDSALYLCASKAGTGLYEQYFGPGTRLTVT.